The 29 T cell receptor beta chains reported below all come from one sample, sequenced in a study of blood T cell repertoires in COVID-19. Profiled with immunoSEQ multiplex PCR; TCRdb holds only in-frame clones, not every one. Of 350,000 to 550,000 clones detected, 75% to 90% appear once; the ten largest clones hold over 4%. Sequencing input: peripheral blood. The receptors stem from a woman in her thirties with acute or convalescent COVID-19.

The rearrangement links TRBV5-1 to TRBJ2-5; the D gene is possibly TRBD1 (5 bases). Trimming removed 5 bases from V and 0 bases from J, with 8 bases in between. The CDR3 covers 13 residues. Per the germline V gene, CDR1 is SGHRS and CDR2 is YFSETQ. DNA of the CDR3: TGCGCCAGCAGTTGGACATACCAAGAGACCCAGTACTTC. Translation: CASSWTYQETQYF.

The gene calls are TRBV5-4 and TRBJ2-3; 8 nucleotides match TRBD2. V dropped 0 bases and J dropped 0; count of bases not matched to a gene: 0. The CDR3 runs to 15 residues. Looked up from germline, CDR1 is SGHNT and CDR2 is YYREEE (reference sequence). The CDR3 loop reads CASSLGGGSTDTQYF. The CDR3 DNA follows: TGTGCCAGCAGCTTGGGCGGGGGGAGCACAGATACGCAGTATTTT.

V gene TRBV5-6 combines with J gene TRBJ2-7; perhaps TRBD1 as D (5 bases). Deletions cut 1 base from V and 2 bases from J, with 13 bases between. The CDR3 contains 15 residues. Germline lookup yields CDR1 SGHDT and CDR2 YYEEEE. The CDR3 is CASSLLGEGAYEQYF. The DNA for the CDR3 is TGTGCCAGCAGCTTGTTAGGGGAAGGGGCCTACGAGCAGTACTTC.

This clone is a singleton in its sample. The chain couples TRBV18 to TRBJ2-4; tentatively, D is TRBD1 (5 bases). There are 17 residues in the CDR3. Deletions cut 1 base from V and 1 base from J, with 14 bases between. CDR1 is KGHSH, CDR2 LQKENI, per germline. CDR3 sequence reads: CASSPQGPNTAKNIQYF. As DNA, the CDR3 is TGTGCCAGCTCACCACAGGGGCCCAACACGGCCAAAAACATTCAGTACTTC.

This clone has a handful of counts. The V call is TRBV7-2, the J call TRBJ2-3; D remains ambiguous. Germline V gives CDR1 SGHTA, CDR2 FQGNSA. Trimming took off 5 bases at V and 5 bases at J, with 20 bases between the two ends. CDR3 size: 16 residues. The CDR3 loop reads CASSPIVSPSGDTQYF. CDR3 bases: TGTGCCAGCAGCCCCATAGTGTCTCCTTCGGGAGATACGCAGTATTTT. Full variable domain (missing parts from reference TRBV7-2 and TRBJ2-3): GAGVSQSPSNKVTEKGKDVELRCDPISGHTALYWYRQSLGQGLEFLIYFQGNSAPDKSGLPSDRFSAERTGGSVSTLTIQRTQQEDSAVYLCASSPIVSPSGDTQYFGPGTRLTVL.

This rearrangement joins TRBV27 to TRBJ1-2; TRBD1 matches at 9 bases. Germline assignment: CDR1 MNHEY and CDR2 SMNVEV (reference sequence). This CDR3 spans 13 amino acids. The V and J ends lost 9 bases and 8 bases, in that order; junction bases with no gene match: 10. The CDR3 region has the DNA TGTGCCAGTGCTCGGGGGACAGGGTACGGCTACACCTTC. Its protein product is CASARGTGYGYTF.

The chain couples TRBV3-1 (or the pseudogene TRBV3-2) to TRBJ2-7, with 7 bases fitting TRBD2. V lost 4 bases and J lost 5; bases outside the gene matches: 14. Germline values: CDR1 LGHDT, CDR2 YNNKEL (reference sequence). The CDR3 sequence is 16 residues long. Here the CDR3 reads CASSRRRAGDGDEQYF. The CDR3 DNA sequence: TGTGCCAGCAGCCGACGTAGGGCGGGGGATGGTGACGAGCAGTACTTC.

The chain has TRBV30 and TRBJ1-2; D unresolved. This CDR3 is built from 14 residues. Trimming cost V 2 bases and J 6 bases, with 16 bases left between them. Germline V gene lookup returns CDR1 GTSNPN and CDR2 SVGIG (reference sequence). Written as DNA, the CDR3 is TGTGCCTGGAGTAAGTTGGGCAAGCCAGATGGCTACACCTTC. It yields the protein CAWSKLGKPDGYTF. The whole variable domain, remainder taken from reference TRBV30 and TRBJ1-2, is SQTIHQWPATLVQPVGSPLSLECTVEGTSNPNLYWYRQAAGRGLQLLFYSVGIGQISSEVPQNLSASRPQDRQFILSSKKLLLSDSGFYLCAWSKLGKPDGYTFGSGTRLTVV.

V and J are TRBV24-1 and TRBJ1-1; maybe TRBD1 (6 bases). Germline values: CDR1 KGHDR, CDR2 SFDVKD. The CDR3 loop spans 14 amino acids. V was pared by 7 bases and J by 1 base, with 12 bases between. CDR3 sequence (DNA): TGTGCCACCAGACCTCCGGGACAGAACACTGAAGCTTTCTTT. It translates to CATRPPGQNTEAFF.

The sample holds one count of this clone. J is TRBJ2-5 and V is TRBV9; 10 positions match TRBD2. Germline CDR1 SGDLS, CDR2 YYNGEE. The CDR3 consists of 15 residues. V shed 3 bases and J 2 bases; nucleotides not matched to a gene: 4. CDR3 DNA sequence: TGTGCCAGCAGCGATAGCGGGGGGCCACAAGAGACCCAGTACTTC. Translated, it gives CASSDSGGPQETQYF.

For the CDR3, the DNA is TGTGCCAGCAGCCCCGAGCCCAATCAGCCCCAGCATTTT. Translated: CASSPEPNQPQHF. This chain links TRBV5-4 with TRBJ1-5; D unresolved. This CDR3 region has 13 residues. In germline, CDR1 is SGHNT, CDR2 YYREEE (reference sequence). Trimming took off 4 bases at V and 3 bases at J, with 8 bases between the two ends.

The V gene is TRBV5-6, the J gene TRBJ1-2, with D possibly matching TRBD1 (6 bases). This CDR3 has 16 residues. Trimming took off 7 bases at V and 1 base at J, with 20 bases between the two ends. Per the germline V gene, CDR1 is SGHDT and CDR2 is YYEEEE. Here the CDR3 DNA reads TGTGCCAGCGAATTTGCGGGGGGCCGGTTTAACTATGGCTACACCTTC. Amino acids: CASEFAGGRFNYGYTF.

This clone has a handful of counts. J is TRBJ1-1 and V is TRBV12-3 or TRBV12-4, with D maybe TRBD1 (6 bases). There are 12 residues in the CDR3. Trimming stripped 4 bases from V and 10 bases from J, with 13 bases between. Here the CDR3 DNA reads TGTGCCAGCAGTTCGCAGGGGATGGTAGCTTTCTTT. The encoded protein is CASSSQGMVAFF.

This chain joins TRBV6-5 and TRBJ1-1; 7 bases line up with TRBD1. Per germline, CDR1 MNHEY and CDR2 SVGAGI. The V gene end was trimmed by 7 bases and the J gene end by 5 bases; junction bases not matched to a gene: 7. The length of the CDR3 is 13 residues. The CDR3 DNA reads as TGTGCCAGCAACGAACAGGGGAAGACTGAAGCTTTCTTT. Translation gives CASNEQGKTEAFF.

The chain joins TRBV7-2 to TRBJ2-1; a weak D match, TRBD2 (6 bases). The V end lost 1 base, the J end lost 8 bases, and 9 bases lay between the germline ends. Germline V gene sequence: CDR1 SGHTA, CDR2 FQGNSA. The CDR3 length is 13 residues. The CDR3 DNA sequence: TGTGCCAGCAGCTTAGTCCGCGGGGATGAGCAGTTCTTC. Translated: CASSLVRGDEQFF. Looking up the rest from reference TRBV7-2 and TRBJ2-1 gives the full variable domain: GAGVSQSPSNKVTEKGKDVELRCDPISGHTALYWYRQSLGQGLEFLIYFQGNSAPDKSGLPSDRFSAERTGGSVSTLTIQRTQQEDSAVYLCASSLVRGDEQFFGPGTRLTVL.

The genes are TRBV5-4 and TRBJ2-5, with 14 bases aligning to TRBD2. After removal of 4 bases from V and 5 bases from J, the junction contained 7 bases not matched to a gene. The CDR3 runs to 16 residues. Looked up from germline, CDR1 is SGHNT and CDR2 is YYREEE (reference sequence). CDR3: CASSLTSGGAFETQYF. The CDR3, as DNA: TGTGCCAGCAGCCTGACTAGCGGGGGGGCGTTTGAGACCCAGTACTTC. Using reference TRBV5-4 and TRBJ2-5 for the parts outside the CDR3, the full variable domain is ETGVTQSPTHLIKTRGQQVTLRCSSQSGHNTVSWYQQALGQGPQFIFQYYREEENGRGNFPPRFSGLQFPNYSSELNVNALELDDSALYLCASSLTSGGAFETQYFGPGTRLLVL.

This chain uses TRBV29-1 with TRBJ2-7; D could derive from TRBD1 or TRBD2 (6 bases each). CDR1 SQVTM and CDR2 ANQGSEA come from the germline V gene. V was clipped by 7 bases and J by 0 bases, with 10 bases between them. The CDR3 length is 12 residues. The CDR3 nucleotides are TGCAGCGCGCGGGACAACTCCTACGAGCAGTACTTC. Translating it yields CSARDNSYEQYF.

The chain couples TRBV25-1 to TRBJ2-5, with D maybe TRBD2 (6 bases). The ends were cut back, 1 base at V and 7 bases at J, with 13 bases in the middle. Germline-derived CDR1 and CDR2 are MGHDK and SYGVNS. This CDR3 contains 14 residues. CDR3 nucleotides: TGTGCCAGCAGTGAATTGGGGAAGGAGGGGACCCAGTACTTC. It codes for CASSELGKEGTQYF.

This chain links TRBV29-1 with TRBJ2-3, with 10 bases that match TRBD2. J gave up 5 bases and V 8 bases, and 13 bases lay outside the gene matches. Germline V lookup: CDR1 SQVTM, CDR2 ANQGSEA. The CDR3 sequence is 15 residues long. CDR3 DNA: TGCAGCATCCAAAGGCTAGCGGGGGTTAGAGATACGCAGTATTTT. It is translated as CSIQRLAGVRDTQYF.

The chain links TRBV19 to TRBJ1-1, with D perhaps TRBD1 (5 bases). Germline V gene lookup returns CDR1 LNHDA and CDR2 SQIVND (reference sequence). The CDR3 contains 17 residues. V lost 3 bases and J lost 4, with 21 bases in between. The CDR3 spells CASSIETDTRLGTEAFF. CDR3 in DNA: TGTGCCAGTAGTATCGAGACAGACACCCGCTTGGGCACTGAAGCTTTCTTT.

V and J are TRBV5-1 and TRBJ2-7, with a weak D call TRBD1 (5 bases). The V gene's germline CDR1 is SGHRS and CDR2 YFSETQ. The CDR3 has 11 amino acids. V was pared by 0 bases and J by 7 bases, with 5 bases between. For the CDR3, the DNA is TGCGCCAGCAGCTTGGACAGGGAGCAGTACTTC. Translation: CASSLDREQYF.

This chain links TRBV4-2 with TRBJ2-3, with 12 nucleotides matching TRBD2. CDR1 is LGHNA, CDR2 YNFKEQ, per germline. V was pared by 1 base and J by 4 bases, with 9 bases of the junction left unmatched. The CDR3 length is 18 residues. CDR3 nucleotides: TGTGCCAGCAGCCAAGGACTAGCGGGGGAGTATGGTGCAGATACGCAGTATTTT. Translated, it gives CASSQGLAGEYGADTQYF.

The J gene is TRBJ2-6, the V gene TRBV7-6, with D perhaps TRBD1 (6 bases). Deletions cut 2 bases from V and 0 bases from J, with 11 bases between. This CDR3 is built from 17 residues. In germline, CDR1 is SGHVS, CDR2 FNYEAQ. The CDR3, as DNA: TGTGCCAGCAGCTTATACAGGGTGGACTCTGGGGCCAACGTCCTGACTTTC. It is translated as CASSLYRVDSGANVLTF.

The rearrangement joins TRBV7-9 to TRBJ2-3; D is possibly TRBD2 (5 bases). Germline loops: CDR1 SEHNR, CDR2 FQNEAQ (reference sequence). The CDR3 has 17 amino acids. The V and J ends lost 6 bases and 4 bases respectively, with 23 bases between them. CDR3 DNA sequence: TGTGCCAGCAGTTTCGGCCCCTGGGCTGGAGGTCCAGATACGCAGTATTTT. This sequence encodes CASSFGPWAGGPDTQYF.

The chain couples TRBV5-1 to TRBJ2-5, with a possible D match to TRBD2 (6 bases). Germline-derived CDR1 and CDR2 are SGHRS and YFSETQ. V lost 0 bases to trimming and J lost 6 bases, with 15 bases between them. The CDR3 is 15 amino acids. CDR3 sequence reads: CASSLGHRDLKTQYF. As DNA, the CDR3 is TGCGCCAGCAGCTTGGGCCACCGGGACTTAAAGACCCAGTACTTC.

The V and J genes are TRBV4-1 and TRBJ1-4, with a tentative D call TRBD1 (5 bases). V lost 0 bases, J lost 8 bases, and 16 bases lay in between. This CDR3 has 16 amino acids. CDR1 and CDR2 from the germline V gene are MGHRA and YSYEKL. CDR3 region: CASSQEAGDVEEKLFF. The CDR3 DNA reads as TGCGCCAGCAGCCAAGAAGCGGGGGATGTGGAGGAAAAACTGTTTTTT.

The V call is TRBV4-1, the J call TRBJ2-1; D call uncertain. This CDR3 has 13 residues. Trimming shortened V by 2 bases and J by 6 bases, and 8 bases separated the two germline ends. CDR1 MGHRA and CDR2 YSYEKL come from the germline V gene. The CDR3 reads CASSQWQANEQFF. CDR3 in DNA: TGCGCCAGCAGCCAATGGCAGGCCAATGAGCAGTTCTTC.

The V gene is TRBV3-1 (or the pseudogene TRBV3-2), the J gene TRBJ2-7, with D perhaps matching TRBD2 (5 bases). The length of the CDR3 is 15 residues. Germline assignment: CDR1 LGHDT and CDR2 YNNKEL (reference sequence). Between the trimmed V and J ends, which lost 4 bases and 5 bases, there was a span of 18 bases. For the CDR3, the DNA is TGTGCCAGCAGCCCCTCCGGCGTTGAGGGCCACGAGCAGTACTTC. This sequence encodes CASSPSGVEGHEQYF.

V gene TRBV5-4 combines with J gene TRBJ2-1; the match to TRBD1 covers 11 bases. The CDR3 length is 17 residues. J lost 6 bases, V lost 0 bases, and 8 bases had no gene match. Germline CDR1 reads SGHNT; CDR2 reads YYREEE (reference sequence). Here the CDR3 reads CASSLVYGGTGGNEQFF. CDR3 DNA: TGTGCCAGCAGCTTGGTTTATGGAGGGACAGGGGGCAATGAGCAGTTCTTC.